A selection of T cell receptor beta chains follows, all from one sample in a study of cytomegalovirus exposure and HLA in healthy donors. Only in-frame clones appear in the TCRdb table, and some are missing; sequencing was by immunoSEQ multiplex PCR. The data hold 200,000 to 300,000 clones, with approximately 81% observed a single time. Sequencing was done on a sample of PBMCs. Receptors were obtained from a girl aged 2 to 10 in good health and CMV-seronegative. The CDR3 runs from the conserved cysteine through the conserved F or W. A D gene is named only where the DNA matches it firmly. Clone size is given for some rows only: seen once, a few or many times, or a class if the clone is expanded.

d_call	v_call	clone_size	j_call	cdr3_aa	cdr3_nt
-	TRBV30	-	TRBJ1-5	CAWSPFLNQPQHF	TGTGCCTGGAGCCCCTTTCTTAATCAGCCCCAGCATTTT
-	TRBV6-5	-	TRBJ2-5	CASRGARTQYF	TGTGCCAGCAGGGGGGCCAGGACCCAGTACTTC
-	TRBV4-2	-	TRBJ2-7	CASSQAGEQYF	TGTGCCAGCAGCCAAGCGGGGGAGCAGTACTTC
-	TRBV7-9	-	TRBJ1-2	CASSLGATYGYTF	TGTGCCAGCAGCTTGGGGGCAACCTATGGCTACACCTTC
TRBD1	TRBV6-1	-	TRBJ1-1	CASSEAPTGREAFF	TGTGCCAGCAGTGAAGCTCCGACAGGGAGAGAAGCTTTCTTT
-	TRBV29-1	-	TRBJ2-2	CSGAGSNTGELFF	TGCAGCGGGGCCGGATCGAACACCGGGGAGCTGTTTTTT
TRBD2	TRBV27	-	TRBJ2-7	CASSPRTSAYEQYF	TGTGCCAGCAGTCCCCGGACTAGCGCCTACGAGCAGTACTTC
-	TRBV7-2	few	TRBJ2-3	CASSPGVAILTDTQYF	TGTGCCAGCAGCCCCGGGGTAGCTATACTCACAGATACGCAGTATTTT
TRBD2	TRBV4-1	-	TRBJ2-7	CASSQTSGTYEQYF	TGCGCCAGCAGCCAGACTAGCGGGACCTACGAGCAGTACTTC
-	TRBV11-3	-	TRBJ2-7	CASSGGSEQYF	TGTGCCAGCAGCGGAGGGAGCGAGCAGTACTTC
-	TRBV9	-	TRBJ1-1	CASSLDTPEAFF	TGTGCCAGCAGCCTCGACACGCCTGAAGCTTTCTTT
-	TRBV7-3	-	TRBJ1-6	CASSLTVTDSPLHF	TGTGCCAGCAGCTTAACGGTGACTGATTCACCCCTCCACTTT
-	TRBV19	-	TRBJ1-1	CASSIAGIVLNTEAFF	TGTGCCAGTAGTATCGCAGGGATAGTTTTGAACACTGAAGCTTTCTTT
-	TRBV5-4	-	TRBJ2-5	CASSVTTGLQETQYF	TGTGCCAGCAGTGTTACCACCGGACTCCAAGAGACCCAGTACTTC
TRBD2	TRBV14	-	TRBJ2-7	CASSPQETSPAYEQYF	TGTGCCAGCAGCCCCCAGGAGACTAGCCCTGCCTACGAGCAGTACTTC
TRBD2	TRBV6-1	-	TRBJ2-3	CASSERLAGLPSTDTQYF	TGTGCCAGCAGTGAGCGACTAGCGGGACTTCCTAGCACAGATACGCAGTATTTT
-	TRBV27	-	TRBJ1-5	CASSLWEVEGHSNQPQHF	TGTGCCAGCAGTTTATGGGAGGTGGAGGGGCACAGCAATCAGCCCCAGCATTTT
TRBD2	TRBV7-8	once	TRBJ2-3	CASSQAGGPGDTQYF	TGTGCCAGCAGCCAAGCGGGAGGGCCGGGAGATACGCAGTATTTT
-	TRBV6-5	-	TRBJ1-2	CASSYSRSNGYTF	TGTGCCAGCAGTTACTCCAGGTCCAATGGCTACACCTTC
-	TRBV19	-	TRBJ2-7	CASSIMVSSYEQYF	TGTGCCAGTAGTATTATGGTCAGCTCCTACGAGCAGTACTTC
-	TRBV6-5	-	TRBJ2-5	CASSYDRKAYQETQYF	TGTGCCAGCAGTTATGACAGAAAGGCGTACCAAGAGACCCAGTACTTC
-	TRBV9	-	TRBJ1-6	CASGRAGNNSPLHF	TGTGCCAGCGGTAGGGCGGGGAATAATTCACCCCTCCACTTT
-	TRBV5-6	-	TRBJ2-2	CASSYTGNTGELFF	TGTGCCAGCAGCTACACAGGAAACACCGGGGAGCTGTTTTTT
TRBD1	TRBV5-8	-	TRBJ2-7	CASSLEWGTGGSSYEQYF	TGTGCCAGCAGCTTGGAGTGGGGGACAGGGGGATCCTCCTACGAGCAGTACTTC
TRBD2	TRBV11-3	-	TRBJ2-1	CASSPRSGTYNEQFF	TGTGCCAGCAGCCCAAGAAGCGGGACCTACAATGAGCAGTTCTTC
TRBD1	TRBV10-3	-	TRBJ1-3	CAISVFGTGTGNTIYF	TGTGCCATCAGCGTCTTCGGGACAGGGACTGGAAACACCATATATTTT
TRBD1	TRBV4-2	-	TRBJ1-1	CASSPSPDRVAEAFF	TGTGCCAGCAGCCCCTCACCGGACAGGGTCGCTGAAGCTTTCTTT
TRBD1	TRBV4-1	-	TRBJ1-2	CASSQPGQNYGYTF	TGCGCCAGCAGCCAACCGGGACAGAACTATGGCTACACCTTC
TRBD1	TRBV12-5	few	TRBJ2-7	CASGLGRDRGRTYEQYF	TGTGCTAGTGGTTTGGGCCGGGACAGGGGGCGCACCTACGAGCAGTACTTC
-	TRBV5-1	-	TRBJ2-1	CASSPGVGEQFF	TGCGCCAGCAGCCCCGGGGTAGGGGAGCAGTTCTTC
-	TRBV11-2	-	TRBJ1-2	CASSSLVWTDHYGYTF	TGTGCCAGCAGCTCCTTGGTCTGGACAGACCACTATGGCTACACCTTC
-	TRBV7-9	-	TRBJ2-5	CASSLRGRETQYF	TGTGCCAGCAGCTTACGGGGAAGAGAGACCCAGTACTTC
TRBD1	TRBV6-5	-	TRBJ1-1	CASSYKGGPNTEAFF	TGTGCCAGCAGTTACAAAGGGGGCCCAAACACTGAAGCTTTCTTT
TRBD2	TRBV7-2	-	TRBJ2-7	CASSSWSGNSPRRYF	TGTGCCAGCAGCTCATGGAGCGGGAACTCCCCTCGGCGGTACTTC
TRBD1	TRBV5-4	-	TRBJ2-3	CASSLTGGDTQYF	TGTGCCAGCAGCTTGACAGGGGGCGATACGCAGTATTTT
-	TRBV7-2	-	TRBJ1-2	CASSLYPRGKNGYTF	TGTGCCAGCAGCTTATATCCACGGGGGAAGAATGGCTACACCTTC
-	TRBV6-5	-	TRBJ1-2	CASSYDPGDGYTF	TGTGCCAGCAGTTACGATCCAGGGGATGGCTACACCTTC
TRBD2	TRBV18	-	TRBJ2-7	CASSPVSGRNEQYF	TGTGCCAGCTCACCAGTAAGCGGGAGGAACGAGCAGTACTTC
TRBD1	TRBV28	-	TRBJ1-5	CASRRQGVLSQPQHF	TGTGCCAGCAGGCGACAGGGAGTTCTGAGTCAGCCCCAGCATTTT
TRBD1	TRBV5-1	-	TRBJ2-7	CASSQGQSYEQYF	TGCGCCAGCAGCCAGGGACAGAGCTACGAGCAGTACTTC
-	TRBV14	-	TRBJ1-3	CASSHQSGNTIYF	TGTGCCAGCAGCCATCAATCTGGAAACACCATATATTTT
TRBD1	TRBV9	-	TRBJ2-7	CASSGPTGGSYEQYF	TGTGCCAGCAGCGGACCCACAGGGGGGTCCTACGAGCAGTACTTC
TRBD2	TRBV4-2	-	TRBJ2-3	CASSQVTASGGPGADTQYF	TGTGCCAGCAGCCAAGTTACGGCTAGCGGGGGGCCGGGGGCAGATACGCAGTATTTT
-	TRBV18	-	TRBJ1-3	CASSPQGSGNTIYF	TGTGCCAGCTCACCCCAGGGATCTGGAAACACCATATATTTT
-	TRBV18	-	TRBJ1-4	CASSPVAPQDEKLFF	TGTGCCAGCTCACCGGTAGCGCCTCAGGATGAAAAACTGTTTTTT
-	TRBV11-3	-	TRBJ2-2	CASSSFSGGTGELFF	TGTGCCAGCAGCTCCTTCTCCGGGGGTACCGGGGAGCTGTTTTTT
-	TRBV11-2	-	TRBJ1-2	CASSPRSGFGYTF	TGTGCCAGCAGCCCCCGTTCCGGTTTTGGCTACACCTTC
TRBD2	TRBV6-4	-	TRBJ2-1	CASSDSLAGSNEQFF	TGTGCCAGCAGTGACTCCTTAGCGGGGAGTAATGAGCAGTTCTTC
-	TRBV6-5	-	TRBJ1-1	CASSYSTRRTEAFF	TGTGCCAGCAGTTATAGCACCCGGAGGACTGAAGCTTTCTTT
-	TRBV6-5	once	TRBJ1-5	CASSYSPGPNQPQHF	TGTGCCAGCAGTTACTCGCCAGGGCCCAATCAGCCCCAGCATTTT
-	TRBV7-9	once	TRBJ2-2	CSSSFRGNTGELFF	TGTTCCAGCAGCTTCAGGGGCAACACCGGGGAGCTGTTTTTT
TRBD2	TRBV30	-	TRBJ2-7	CAWSPLAEGAGEQYF	TGTGCCTGGAGTCCACTAGCGGAAGGGGCTGGGGAGCAGTACTTC
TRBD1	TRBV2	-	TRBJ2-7	CASRPGTGSHEQYF	TGTGCCAGCAGACCCGGGACAGGGTCCCACGAGCAGTACTTC